The 8 T cell receptor beta chains below were found in one sample sequenced in a study of T cells in Graves' hyperthyroidism and ophthalmopathy. Amplified TCR beta CDR3 regions came from RNA transcripts. The TCR CDR3 was amplified in a first-round RT-PCR using the HTBI primer set. TCRdb processed the multiplex PCR reads anew with MiXCR; each CDR3 protein has one entry. The repertoire holds 750,000 to 900,000 distinct CDR3 sequences, with more than 30% as singletons. Sequenced material: blood. The receptors stem from a man aged 18 to 30 with Graves' hyperthyroidism.

This clonotype showed up just once. This chain joins TRBV2 and TRBJ1-6; D possibly corresponds to TRBD1 (6 bases). Germline V lookup: CDR1 SNHLY, CDR2 FYNNEI. CDR3 length equals 14 residues. The V end lost 2 bases, the J end lost 10 bases, and 12 bases lay between the germline ends. The CDR3 DNA reads TGTGCCAGCAGTGAAACAGGGTCTGGGTCACCCCTCCACTTT. This codes for CASSETGSGSPLHF.

This clonotype has at least ten counts. V usage is TRBV2 and J usage is TRBJ2-7; possibly TRBD2 for D (6 bases). V was shortened by 1 base and J by 3 bases, with 10 bases between the two germline ends. This CDR3 is 14 amino acids long. The germline gives CDR1 SNHLY, CDR2 FYNNEI. The CDR3 sequence: CASSEGDLGYEQYF. The CDR3 DNA is TGTGCCAGCAGTGAAGGGGACTTGGGCTACGAGCAGTACTTC.

There are many counts of this clonotype. The germline gene is not matched at one end of the junction; a read error may be the cause. The chain couples TRBV2 to TRBJ1-3; a weak D match, TRBD1 (5 bases). CDR1 is SNHLY and CDR2 is FYNNEI in the germline V gene. This CDR3 spans 15 amino acids. For the CDR3, the DNA is TGTGCCAGCAGTGAGCTCTCCGGTGGGGGAAATACCATATATTTT. Amino acids: CASSELSGGGNTIYF. The full variable domain, with the rest looked up from reference TRBV2 and TRBJ1-3, is EPEVTQTPSHQVTQMGQEVILRCVPISNHLYFYWYRQILGQKVEFLVSFYNNEISEKSEIFDDQFSVERPDGSNFTLKIRSTKLEDSAMYFCASSELSGGGNTIYFGEGSWLTVV.

As regards this clonotype: A much larger clone differs from this one at a single base, so this may be a read error. The CDR3 DNA reads as TGTGCCAGCAGCTTATGGGAAGAGACCCCGTACTTC. Protein: CASSLWEETPYF. This chain joins TRBV7-2 and TRBJ2-5, with D unclear. The CDR3 contains 12 residues. Germline V lookup: CDR1 SGHTA, CDR2 FQGNSA.

V and J are TRBV9 and TRBJ2-7; no clear D. There are 15 residues in the CDR3. Per germline, CDR1 SGDLS and CDR2 YYNGEE. Trimming shortened V by 5 bases and J by 0 bases, and 15 bases separated the two germline ends. Written as DNA, the CDR3 is TGTGCCAGCAGTTACTCGTATAGGGTCTCCTACGAGCAGTACTTC. Protein product: CASSYSYRVSYEQYF.

This clonotype was seen ten or more times. The rearrangement uses TRBV7-9 and TRBJ1-1; tentatively, D is TRBD1 (5 bases). Trimming removed 8 bases at V and 6 bases at J, with 13 bases between. The length of the CDR3 is 12 residues. The germline gives CDR1 SEHNR, CDR2 FQNEAQ (reference sequence). CDR3 in DNA: TGTGCCAGCGTTGCGGGGGGAGCTGAAGCTTTCTTT. Residues: CASVAGGAEAFF. Variable domain in full (rest from reference TRBV7-9 and TRBJ1-1): DTGVSQNPRHKITKRGQNVTFRCDPISEHNRLYWYRQTLGQGPEFLTYFQNEAQLEKSRLLSDRFSAERPKGSFSTLEIQRTEQGDSAMYLCASVAGGAEAFFGQGTRLTVV.

This clonotype was detected only a few times. J is TRBJ1-1 and V is TRBV7-9, with unresolved D. The CDR3 contains 12 residues. The V gene's germline CDR1 is SEHNR and CDR2 FQNEAQ (reference sequence). V was clipped by 9 bases and J by 0 bases, with 8 bases between them. CDR3 bases: TGTGCCAGTGAAACAGTGAACACTGAAGCTTTCTTT. This codes for CASETVNTEAFF.

As for this clonotype: Without the conserved terminal phenylalanine or tryptophan, this CDR3 likely stems from a read error. V usage is TRBV7-9 and J usage is TRBJ1-6, with TRBD1 identical over 7 bases. V lost 8 bases to trimming and J lost 7 bases; unmatched junction nucleotides: 14. Germline CDR1 reads SEHNR; CDR2 reads FQNEAQ (reference sequence). The CDR3 has 16 amino acids. The CDR3 DNA is TGTGCCAGCCCTAAAGGGGGAGGGGGCAGGAATTCACCCCTCCACCTT. Protein product: CASPKGGGGRNSPLHL.